These T cell receptor beta chains were read from a single sample in a study of blood T cell repertoires in COVID-19. Using immunoSEQ multiplex PCR, the repertoire was profiled, and TCRdb retains in-frame clones only, with some absent. The sample has tens of thousands of clones; 55% to 80% are singletons. The sample taken for sequencing was peripheral blood. All receptors come from a woman in her seventies with COVID-19, enrolled during active disease. CDR3s include the opening cysteine and the closing phenylalanine or tryptophan. A D gene is named only where the DNA matches it firmly. A row's size may be missing; if present it is once, few, many or a size class.

cdr3_nt: TGTGCCAGCAGCTCCCGGATAGTCTCGATCGTCAGAGCGACTGAAGCTTTCTTT
cdr3_aa: CASSSRIVSIVRATEAFF
d_call: .
v_call: TRBV5-6
j_call: TRBJ1-1
clone_size: .

cdr3_nt: TGTGCCACCAGTGAGCCCGGGACAGGGAGCGAGACCCAGTACTTC
cdr3_aa: CATSEPGTGSETQYF
d_call: TRBD1
v_call: TRBV24-1
j_call: TRBJ2-5
clone_size: few

cdr3_nt: TGCGCCAGCAGCTTGAATCGACTAGCGGGAAGTCTCTTGGGGATCGGCTCCTACAATGAGCAGTTCTTC
cdr3_aa: CASSLNRLAGSLLGIGSYNEQFF
d_call: TRBD2
v_call: TRBV5-1
j_call: TRBJ2-1
clone_size: .

cdr3_nt: TGTGCCTGGAGTGGGGAGGGGCAGCGACGGCAGCCCCAGCATTTT
cdr3_aa: CAWSGEGQRRQPQHF
d_call: .
v_call: TRBV30
j_call: TRBJ1-5
clone_size: .

cdr3_nt: TGCGCCAGCAGCCAAGAGAGCGGGGGGGCCTACGAGCAGTACTTC
cdr3_aa: CASSQESGGAYEQYF
d_call: TRBD2
v_call: TRBV4-3
j_call: TRBJ2-7
clone_size: .

cdr3_nt: TGTGCCATCCAGACAGTCTATAATTCACCCCTCCACTTT
cdr3_aa: CAIQTVYNSPLHF
d_call: .
v_call: TRBV10-3
j_call: TRBJ1-6
clone_size: .

cdr3_nt: TGTGCCAGCAGCGATGGACAGGGAAAGACCCAGTACTTC
cdr3_aa: CASSDGQGKTQYF
d_call: TRBD1
v_call: TRBV5-4
j_call: TRBJ2-5
clone_size: .

cdr3_nt: TGTGCCAGCTCACCTTCCATTTCCCCCCAGGAGACCCAGTACTTC
cdr3_aa: CASSPSISPQETQYF
d_call: .
v_call: TRBV18
j_call: TRBJ2-5
clone_size: .

cdr3_nt: TGTGCCAGCAGCGCTGACAGGGCAGCCCTCTTT
cdr3_aa: CASSADRAALF
d_call: TRBD1
v_call: TRBV2
j_call: TRBJ1-1
clone_size: .

cdr3_nt: TGTGCCAGCAGTTCAGGGGACAGCTCCTACAATGAGCAGTTCTTC
cdr3_aa: CASSSGDSSYNEQFF
d_call: TRBD1
v_call: TRBV27
j_call: TRBJ2-1
clone_size: .

cdr3_nt: TGTGCCAGCAGTTCAGGGGGAGGTGGGGCCAACGTCCTGACTTTC
cdr3_aa: CASSSGGGGANVLTF
d_call: .
v_call: TRBV2
j_call: TRBJ2-6
clone_size: .

cdr3_nt: TGTGCCAGCAGCCGAATCAGGGACACTGAAGCTTTCTTT
cdr3_aa: CASSRIRDTEAFF
d_call: .
v_call: TRBV3-1/TRBV3-2
j_call: TRBJ1-1
clone_size: .

cdr3_nt: TGTGCCAGCAGAAGAGGGAGCAATCAGCCCCAGCATTTT
cdr3_aa: CASRRGSNQPQHF
d_call: .
v_call: TRBV19
j_call: TRBJ1-5
clone_size: .

cdr3_nt: TGTGCCAGCAGGAGGGGAGGGGATGAGACCCAGTACTTC
cdr3_aa: CASRRGGDETQYF
d_call: TRBD2
v_call: TRBV2
j_call: TRBJ2-5
clone_size: .

cdr3_nt: TGTGCCAGCAGCGCGGGGGGAATCAATGAGCAGTTCTTC
cdr3_aa: CASSAGGINEQFF
d_call: TRBD2
v_call: TRBV9
j_call: TRBJ2-1
clone_size: once

cdr3_nt: TGTGCCAGCCGACGACAGCAGAACACTGAAGCTTTCTTT
cdr3_aa: CASRRQQNTEAFF
d_call: .
v_call: TRBV6-5
j_call: TRBJ1-1
clone_size: .

cdr3_nt: TGTGCCAGCAGCTTTTCCCGCGACATTCAGTACTTC
cdr3_aa: CASSFSRDIQYF
d_call: .
v_call: TRBV7-2
j_call: TRBJ2-4
clone_size: .

cdr3_nt: TGTGCCAGCACCCTCCTCCAGGGGGACAGGGAGTTTTTT
cdr3_aa: CASTLLQGDREFF
d_call: TRBD1
v_call: TRBV5-5
j_call: TRBJ1-4
clone_size: .